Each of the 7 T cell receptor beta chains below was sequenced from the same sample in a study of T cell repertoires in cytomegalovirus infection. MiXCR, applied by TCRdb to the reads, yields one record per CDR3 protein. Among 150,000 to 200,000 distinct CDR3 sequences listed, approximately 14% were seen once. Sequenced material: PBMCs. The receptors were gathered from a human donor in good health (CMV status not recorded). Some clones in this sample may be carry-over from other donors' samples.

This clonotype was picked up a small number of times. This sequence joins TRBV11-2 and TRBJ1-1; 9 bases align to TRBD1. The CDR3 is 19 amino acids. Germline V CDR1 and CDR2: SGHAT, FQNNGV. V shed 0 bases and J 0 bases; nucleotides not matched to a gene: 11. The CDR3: CASSLDNERTGAMNTEAFF. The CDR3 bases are TGTGCCAGCAGCTTAGATAACGAGAGGACAGGGGCAATGAACACTGAAGCTTTCTTT.

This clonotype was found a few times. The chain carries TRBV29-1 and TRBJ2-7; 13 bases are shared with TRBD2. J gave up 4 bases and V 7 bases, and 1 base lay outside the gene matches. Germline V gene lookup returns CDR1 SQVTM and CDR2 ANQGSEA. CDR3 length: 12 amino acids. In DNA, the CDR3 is TGCAGCGGGACTAGCGGGAGTTACGAGCAGTACTTC. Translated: CSGTSGSYEQYF.

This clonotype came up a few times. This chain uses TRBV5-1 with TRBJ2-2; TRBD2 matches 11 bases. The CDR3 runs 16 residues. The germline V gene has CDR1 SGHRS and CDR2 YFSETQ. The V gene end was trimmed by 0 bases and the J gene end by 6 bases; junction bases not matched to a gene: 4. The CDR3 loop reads CASSLELAGGAGELFF. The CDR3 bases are TGCGCCAGCAGCTTGGAGCTAGCGGGAGGCGCCGGGGAGCTGTTTTTT.

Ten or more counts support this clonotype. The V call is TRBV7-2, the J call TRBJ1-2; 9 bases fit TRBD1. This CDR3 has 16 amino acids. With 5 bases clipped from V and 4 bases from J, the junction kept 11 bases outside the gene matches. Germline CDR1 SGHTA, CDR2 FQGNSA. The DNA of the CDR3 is TGTGCCAGCAGCCCACCGGGACAGGGATTTTCCTATGGCTACACCTTC. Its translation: CASSPPGQGFSYGYTF.

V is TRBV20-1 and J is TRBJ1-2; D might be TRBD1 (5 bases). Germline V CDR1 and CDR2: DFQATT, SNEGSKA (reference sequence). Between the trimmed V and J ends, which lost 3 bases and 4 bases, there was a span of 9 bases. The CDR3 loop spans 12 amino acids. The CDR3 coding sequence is TGCAGTGCTAGGCAGGGAGCCTATGGCTACACCTTC. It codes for CSARQGAYGYTF.

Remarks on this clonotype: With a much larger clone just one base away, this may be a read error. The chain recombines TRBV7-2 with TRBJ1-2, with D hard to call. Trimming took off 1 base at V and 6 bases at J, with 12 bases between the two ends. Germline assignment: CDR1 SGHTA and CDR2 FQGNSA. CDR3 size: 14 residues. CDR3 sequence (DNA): TGTGCCAGCAGCTTAGAAACAGAGGGCCATGGCTACACCTTC. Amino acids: CASSLETEGHGYTF. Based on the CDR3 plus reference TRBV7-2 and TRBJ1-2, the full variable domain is GAGVSQSPSNKVTEKGKDVELRCDPISGHTALYWYRQSLGQGLEFLIYFQGNSAPDKSGLPSDRFSAERTGGSVSTLTIQRTQQEDSAVYLCASSLETEGHGYTFGSGTRLTVV.

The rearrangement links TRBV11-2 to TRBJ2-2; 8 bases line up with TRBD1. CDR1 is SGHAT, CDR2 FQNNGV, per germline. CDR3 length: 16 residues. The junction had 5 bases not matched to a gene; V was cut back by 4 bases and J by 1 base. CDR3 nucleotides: TGTGCCAGCAGCTCTTTCGGGACAGGGAACACCGGGGAGCTGTTTTTT. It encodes CASSSFGTGNTGELFF.